This T cell receptor (beta chain) was sequenced in a study of cytomegalovirus exposure and HLA in healthy donors. Primers included in the PCR were 60 Vbeta and 13 Jbeta primers. Only in-frame clones appear in the TCRdb table, and some are missing; sequencing was by immunoSEQ multiplex PCR. The data hold about 120,000 clones, with approximately 72% observed a single time. Sequenced sample: PBMCs. The sequence was obtained from a woman aged 40 to 50 in good health and CMV-seropositive.

The CDR3 loop reads CASSPGPGFSGNTIYF. Written as DNA, the CDR3 is TGCGCCAGCAGCCCCGGACCGGGGTTCTCTGGAAACACCATATATTTT. The gene calls are TRBV4-3 and TRBJ1-3; D unresolved. Trimming removed 4 bases from V and 0 bases from J, with 13 bases in between. This CDR3 contains 16 residues. The germline CDR1 and CDR2 sequences are LGHNA and YSLEER.